This is a list of T cell receptor beta chains from one sample in a study of blood T cells in healthy people across ages. One entry per CDR3 protein, called by TCRdb with MiXCR from the 5' RACE reads. The table records 700,000 to 800,000 distinct CDR3 sequences, roughly 41% of them present only once. Sample: blood. These receptors were taken from a woman aged 55-75 years in good health. Each CDR3 is given with its conserved first and last residue. The D gene is left open where the match is weak. A row's size may be missing; if present it is once, few, many or a size class.

TRBV29-1	.	.	TRBJ1-2	TGCAGCGTTGGTGACAGGACCCGGGATGGCTACACCTTC	CSVGDRTRDGYTF
TRBV7-3	.	.	TRBJ2-1	TGTGCCAGCAGCTTAAACGGCGTAAGCGAGTACAATGAGCAGTTCTTC	CASSLNGVSEYNEQFF
TRBV10-3	.	TRBD2	TRBJ2-1	TGTGCCATCAGTGAGGATAGCGGGGACTACAATGAGCAGTTCTTC	CAISEDSGDYNEQFF
TRBV29-1	.	.	TRBJ2-7	TGCAGCGTCTCCCCGGGGGTTTCCTCCTACGAGCAGTACTTC	CSVSPGVSSYEQYF
TRBV24-1	few	.	TRBJ2-1	TGTGCCACCAGTGATAGGGGAGGCGAGCAGTTCTTC	CATSDRGGEQFF
TRBV4-3	few	.	TRBJ1-2	TGCGCCAGCAGCCAGACCTTTCGGGGAGATGGAAACTATGGCTACACCTTC	CASSQTFRGDGNYGYTF
TRBV13	.	.	TRBJ1-3	TGTGCCAGCAGCTTAGTGGGCAGCTCTGGAAACACCATATATTTT	CASSLVGSSGNTIYF
TRBV5-1	.	.	TRBJ2-3	TGCGCCAGCAGCTTCGGCCTTCCCGCGGGCACAGATACACAGTATTTT	CASSFGLPAGTDTQYF
TRBV9	.	.	TRBJ2-3	TGTGCCAGCAGCGCAGAGGGACGGGTCACAGATACGCAGTATTTT	CASSAEGRVTDTQYF
TRBV9	.	TRBD1	TRBJ1-4	TGTGCCAGCAGCAAAACAGGGGCGGCTAATGAAAAACTGTTTTTT	CASSKTGAANEKLFF
TRBV6-2/TRBV6-3	few	.	TRBJ2-7	TGTGCCAGCAGTTACTCCAACCAGGGAACCTACGAGCAGTACTTC	CASSYSNQGTYEQYF
TRBV7-2	.	TRBD1	TRBJ1-2	TGTGCCAGCAGCTCCTCACAGGGGTCCTATGGCTACACCTTC	CASSSSQGSYGYTF
TRBV3-1	.	.	TRBJ2-5	TGTGCCAGCAGCCAAGGCGACAGAGACAATGAGCAGTACTTC	CASSQGDRDNEQYF
TRBV3-1	.	.	TRBJ1-4	TGTGCCAGCAGCCAGGGACGCCTGGCGTCGGGACTGTTTTTT	CASSQGRLASGLFF
TRBV7-9	.	TRBD1	TRBJ1-5	TGTGCCAGCAGCTTAGCGACCGGGACAGGGCGCAATCAGCCCCAGCATTTT	CASSLATGTGRNQPQHF
TRBV13	.	TRBD2	TRBJ2-5	TGTGCCAGCAGCCCTAGCGGGAGGGCCGGGGAGACCCAGTACTTC	CASSPSGRAGETQYF
TRBV10-3	few	.	TRBJ1-4	TGTGCCATCAGTGAGTCTGGCCGGGCGGAGGAAAAACTGTTTTTT	CAISESGRAEEKLFF
TRBV6-2/TRBV6-3	.	.	TRBJ1-1	TGTGCCAGCAGCCCAGACGGCCTAATCACTGAAGCTTTCTTT	CASSPDGLITEAFF
TRBV7-2	.	.	TRBJ2-2	TGTGCCAGCAGCTTAGCTGGACTACCGAACACCGGGGAGCTGTTTTTT	CASSLAGLPNTGELFF
TRBV20-1	few	TRBD1	TRBJ2-4	TGCAGTGCTAGGACAGGGCAAGCCAAAAACATTCAGTACTTC	CSARTGQAKNIQYF
TRBV5-4	.	TRBD1	TRBJ2-5	TGTGCCAGCAGCTGGGACAGGGCTAGCGGGACCCAGTACTTC	CASSWDRASGTQYF
TRBV4-2	many	TRBD2	TRBJ2-1	TGTGCCAGCAGCCTGGGACTAGCGGACTACAATGAGCAGTTCTTC	CASSLGLADYNEQFF
TRBV20-1	few	.	TRBJ1-1	TGCAGTGCTGCTACAGCGAACACTGAAGCTTTCTTT	CSAATANTEAFF
TRBV6-2/TRBV6-3	.	.	TRBJ2-5	TGTGCCAGCAGTTTGAAATCTTTGGGGCAAGAGACCCAGTACTTC	CASSLKSLGQETQYF
TRBV9	few	.	TRBJ2-6	TGTGCCAGCAGCGTGACAGAAAAACACTCTGGGGCCAACGTCCTGACTTTC	CASSVTEKHSGANVLTF
TRBV20-1	.	.	TRBJ2-7	TGCAGTGCTAGAGTCATCGGGACTGTAGCCTACGAGCAGTACTTC	CSARVIGTVAYEQYF
TRBV25-1	.	.	TRBJ2-7	TGTGCCAGCAGTGAATTTAACAGAGCGGACGAGCAGTACTTC	CASSEFNRADEQYF
TRBV20-1	few	.	TRBJ2-1	TGCAGTGCTGGGGGCTCCTACAATGAGCAGTTCTTC	CSAGGSYNEQFF
TRBV28	.	.	TRBJ2-7	TGTGCCAGCAGAGCCCTGAACGAGCAGTACTTC	CASRALNEQYF
TRBV7-2	few	.	TRBJ2-1	TGTGCCAGCAGCTGGCGGGACAGAAGCTCCTACAATGAGCAGTTCTTC	CASSWRDRSSYNEQFF
TRBV5-1	.	.	TRBJ1-1	TGCGCCAGCAGCCAGCAGGGGAATTCGAACACTGAAGCTTTCTTT	CASSQQGNSNTEAFF
TRBV25-1	.	TRBD2	TRBJ2-5	TGTGCCAGCAGTGAATTTCTAGCGGGAAGAATCAATGAGCAGTACTTC	CASSEFLAGRINEQYF
TRBV28	many	TRBD1	TRBJ2-7	TGTGCCAGCAGTTTTCTCCAGGGGGCTTCCACCGAGCAGTACTTC	CASSFLQGASTEQYF
TRBV20-1	many	TRBD2	TRBJ2-1	TGCAGTGCTCACGCGACTAGCGGGGACCAACATGAGCAGTTCTTC	CSAHATSGDQHEQFF
TRBV20-1	few	.	TRBJ1-6	TGCAGTGCTAGAGGGACAGAAAATTCACCCCTCCACTTT	CSARGTENSPLHF
TRBV7-9	.	TRBD2	TRBJ2-4	TGTGCCAGCAGCCAATCGATTAGCGGGAGACGGGCCAAAAACATTCAGTACTTC	CASSQSISGRRAKNIQYF
TRBV6-5	once	.	TRBJ1-2	TGTGCCAGCAGTTACTCGGTGGGGGGTGACTATGGCTACACCTTC	CASSYSVGGDYGYTF
TRBV6-2/TRBV6-3	.	.	TRBJ2-5	TGTGCCAGCAGTCAAGACAGGGAGGGGGAGACCCAGTACTTC	CASSQDREGETQYF
TRBV7-9	many	.	TRBJ2-1	TGTGCCAGCAGCTCCTTTGGGAGATCGAACAATGAGCAGTTCTTC	CASSSFGRSNNEQFF
TRBV27	.	TRBD1	TRBJ1-2	TGTGCCAGCAGTCCAGGACAGGGCCGAGGCTACGCCTTC	CASSPGQGRGYAF
TRBV9	few	.	TRBJ2-3	TGTGCCAGCAGCGTATTCGGGGACGCAGATACGCAGTATTTT	CASSVFGDADTQYF
TRBV4-3	many	TRBD2	TRBJ2-3	TGCGCCAGCAGCCAAACTAGCGGGAATGGAGATACGCAGTATTTT	CASSQTSGNGDTQYF
TRBV20-1	.	.	TRBJ2-7	TGCAGTGCTAGCGGCGGGCTTTCCTACGAGCAGTACTTC	CSASGGLSYEQYF
TRBV29-1	few	.	TRBJ1-1	TGCAGCGTCTCACCCGGGACAGAAGCTTTCTTT	CSVSPGTEAFF
TRBV10-1	.	TRBD2	TRBJ2-1	TGCGCCAGCAGTGAAGTAGCGGGGGGCTCCAATGAGCAGTTCTTC	CASSEVAGGSNEQFF